Below are 14 T cell receptor beta chains sequenced from a single sample in a study of blood T cell repertoires in COVID-19. Using immunoSEQ multiplex PCR, the repertoire was profiled, and TCRdb retains in-frame clones only, with some absent. The profile shows under 250,000 clones, about 80% of them singletons. Sequenced input: peripheral blood. These receptors all come from a woman aged 25 to 39 who had recovered from COVID-19.

The chain is built from TRBV7-9 and TRBJ2-7; D not certain. CDR1 is SEHNR, CDR2 FQNEAQ, per germline (reference sequence). Trimming shortened V by 2 bases and J by 4 bases, and 3 bases separated the two germline ends. The CDR3 runs to 11 residues. CDR3 protein: CASSLSYEQYF. Here the CDR3 DNA reads TGTGCCAGCAGCTTATCTTACGAGCAGTACTTC.

In its sample, this clone was seen a few times. The CDR3 loop is CATSDSSGGNTEAFF. CDR3 bases: TGTGCCACCAGTGATTCCTCAGGAGGGAACACTGAAGCTTTCTTT. This sequence joins TRBV24-1 and TRBJ1-1; no definite D call. The CDR3 consists of 15 residues. V shed 2 bases and J shed 1 base, with 10 bases lying between them. Looked up from germline, CDR1 is KGHDR and CDR2 is SFDVKD.

The chain joins TRBV28 to TRBJ2-1; TRBD2 matches 11 bases. Looked up from germline, CDR1 is MDHEN and CDR2 is SYDVKM. This CDR3 region has 14 residues. V lost 4 bases to trimming and J lost 7 bases; unmatched junction nucleotides: 3. The CDR3 DNA reads TGTGCCAGCAGTTGGACTAGCGGGCAAAATGAGCAGTTCTTC. Protein sequence: CASSWTSGQNEQFF.

This rearrangement joins TRBV28 to TRBJ2-1, with D maybe TRBD2 (6 bases). Germline lookup yields CDR1 MDHEN and CDR2 SYDVKM. There are 14 residues in the CDR3. With 7 bases removed from V and 2 bases from J, the gap between germline ends came to 12 bases. The CDR3 protein is CASTRTITYNEQFF. The CDR3 DNA sequence: TGTGCCAGCACGCGGACTATTACCTACAATGAGCAGTTCTTC.

The chain couples TRBV3-1 (or the pseudogene TRBV3-2) to TRBJ1-1; D is possibly TRBD1 (5 bases). From germline, CDR1 is LGHDT and CDR2 YNNKEL (reference sequence). Trimming left V 5 bases short and J 6 bases short, with 19 bases between. The CDR3 length is 15 residues. CDR3 protein: CASSFAPQGRAEAFF. CDR3 in DNA: TGTGCCAGCAGCTTCGCCCCGCAGGGTCGGGCTGAAGCTTTCTTT.

The chain recombines TRBV30 with TRBJ2-7; D perhaps matches TRBD1 (6 bases). This CDR3 has 13 amino acids. V was cut by 2 bases and J by 1 base, with 9 bases left in between. Germline V CDR1 and CDR2: GTSNPN, SVGIG (reference sequence). CDR3 nucleotide sequence: TGTGCCTGGAGTTACAGGGTATCCTACGAGCAGTACTTC. It is translated as CAWSYRVSYEQYF.

J is TRBJ2-5 and V is TRBV11-2; weak D call: TRBD2 (5 bases). The CDR3 has 15 amino acids. CDR1 and CDR2 from the germline V gene are SGHAT and FQNNGV. Trimming cost V 5 bases and J 1 base, with 14 bases left between them. The CDR3 nucleotides are TGTGCCAGCAGCCCCGGGGAGAGCGGCCAAGAGACCCAGTACTTC. This translates into CASSPGESGQETQYF.

The chain couples TRBV5-1 to TRBJ2-7; 11 bases are shared with TRBD2. J lost 6 bases, V lost 5 bases, and 10 bases had no gene match. Germline CDR1 SGHRS, CDR2 YFSETQ. This CDR3 comprises 15 residues. The CDR3 coding sequence is TGCGCCAGCAGACTAGCGGGAGCCAACCTACGCGAGCAGTACTTC. Translating gives CASRLAGANLREQYF.

The table lists this clone with a count of one. Other DNA sequences in the same sample also yield this CDR3. This chain links TRBV5-1 with TRBJ2-1; 13 bases fit TRBD2. Germline CDR1 reads SGHRS; CDR2 reads YFSETQ. The CDR3 sequence is 15 residues long. The junction had 2 bases not matched to a gene; V was cut back by 0 bases and J by 8 bases. The CDR3 loop is CASSLGTSGSDEQFF. The CDR3 DNA is TGCGCCAGCAGCTTGGGGACTAGCGGGAGCGATGAGCAGTTCTTC.

The V call is TRBV5-1, the J call TRBJ2-7; D might be TRBD1 (6 bases). The CDR3 spans 15 residues. CDR1 and CDR2 (germline): SGHRS, YFSETQ. Trimming left V 0 bases short and J 5 bases short, with 15 bases between. Here the CDR3 DNA reads TGCGCCAGCAGCTTGGGTCAGGGGAATGTTGACGAGCAGTACTTC. This gives the protein CASSLGQGNVDEQYF.

This chain joins TRBV6-4 and TRBJ2-6, with TRBD1 identical over 9 bases. The trim removed 6 bases at V and 0 bases at J, leaving 9 bases unmatched. The CDR3 is 18 residues long. Germline-derived CDR1 and CDR2 are MRHNA and SNTAGT. CDR3: CASSGTGTESSGANVLTF. DNA for the CDR3: TGTGCCAGCAGCGGGACAGGGACCGAAAGCTCTGGGGCCAACGTCCTGACTTTC.

This rearrangement joins TRBV5-5 to TRBJ1-1; a possible D gene is TRBD1 (6 bases). Trimming took 3 bases from V and 1 from J, leaving 10 bases between them. The CDR3 consists of 14 residues. Looked up from germline, CDR1 is SGHKS and CDR2 is YYEKEE (reference sequence). The CDR3 protein is CASSWGQQNTEAFF. CDR3 nucleotide sequence: TGTGCCAGCAGCTGGGGACAACAGAACACTGAAGCTTTCTTT.

This clone was recorded once. V and J are TRBV19 and TRBJ2-2, with 8 bases aligning to TRBD1. This CDR3 is 13 amino acids long. CDR1 is LNHDA and CDR2 is SQIVND in the germline V gene (reference sequence). V lost 6 bases, J lost 8 bases, and 5 bases stayed unmatched. CDR3 sequence reads: CASSGQGRGELFF. CDR3 DNA sequence: TGTGCCAGTAGCGGACAGGGAAGGGGGGAGCTGTTTTTT.

This clone appeared once. The chain joins TRBV6-5 to TRBJ1-1, with 9 positions matching TRBD1. Germline CDR1 is MNHEY and CDR2 is SVGAGI. With 7 bases clipped from V and 8 bases from J, the junction kept 11 bases outside the gene matches. CDR3 length: 14 amino acids. The CDR3 DNA reads as TGTGCCAGCACCCCCGGGACAGGGCACCAAGAAGCTTTCTTT. This encodes CASTPGTGHQEAFF.